Below, one T cell receptor (beta chain) is given with its context. Which antigen it targets is not known. No base quality information exists; no much larger clone differs at one position. This specimen's time point label, per the study, means: baseline before first vaccination. In the paper's terms, the treatment or condition label means: meningococcal conjugate vaccine given as trial control. Vaccinee samples were obtained from the UK trials COV001 and COV002, which included a single-blind randomized controlled phase 2/3 trial of AZD1222 (ChAdOx1 nCoV-19) in healthy adults. For TCRbeta chain sequencing, PBMC samples were collected from trial participants at day 0 and at day 28 after the second dose. The data were obtained in a study of T cell responses to AZD1222 COVID-19 vaccine (dated by TCRdb to the early 2020s). Study-level background: A total of around 240 trial participants underwent TCR sequencing, of whom roughly 210 received two doses of AZD1222 and 26 received two doses of the MenACWY control vaccine. Trial participants were enrolled by age into 18-55, 56-69 and 70-plus year subgroups, with 148, 28 and 57 TCR-sequenced participants respectively.

The CDR3 regions of human TCRbeta chains were analyzed by immunosequencing. As for how the authors treated the data: Repertoire TCRs were matched against a reference library of SARS-CoV-2-specific TCRs generated with the MIRA antigen-specificity platform. Breadth meant the fraction of unique TCRs that were SARS-CoV-2-associated, whereas depth meant the fraction of total T cells that were SARS-CoV-2-associated. Using the MIRA data, each spike-specific TCR was mapped to the spike region that the TCR reacts to and placed in a CD4 or CD8 class. Log10-transformed breadth and depth values were compared by one-way ANOVA with Sidak's multiple comparisons tests. TCRdb carries this immuneACCESS record with in-frame sequences only. Its versions omit some clonotypes, under half of them owing to an unresolved V gene in the studies checked, with the rest unexplained. Clone size and V and J calls were adopted from that table, with D and trimming inferred from the DNA. For this sample the table gives 70,000 or so clones, of which 79% were detected only once. The ten largest clones take up approximately 23% of the sample.

The paper as a whole reports these results and caveats: Most participants were white British and females outnumbered males, and the authors suggested that clonal diversity may have been underestimated. Because no day 14 peak-response samples were available, the repertoires could be characterized only after the peak T cell response. In the small 56-69-year group, the increase in depth fell short of significance, most likely because of low power. A significant rise in spike-specific TCR breadth and depth was observed after two AZD1222 doses relative to day 0 and relative to MenACWY recipients. Reportedly, almost half of the unique spike-specific TCRs recognized epitopes lying outside the regions that are mutated in the B.1.351 and B.1.1.7 variants. Conclusions about previously exposed vaccinees were limited because only a handful of AZD1222 recipients were SARS-CoV-2 seropositive at baseline. The vaccine-associated CD4 TCRs covered the entire spike protein, and the dominant responses fell in regions 160-218 and 743-854.

This sequence was found in an adult in good health. The sequencing here drew on peripheral blood, taken on day 0 of MenACWY control vaccination.

CDR3 loop: CAWKYKGGYTF. The DNA is TGTGCCTGGAAGTATAAGGGGGGCTACACCTTC. Recombination linked TRBV30 to TRBJ1-2, and the D gene may be TRBD1, 5 bases matching. From the germline V gene (reference sequence), CDR1 is GTSNPN and CDR2 is SVGIG. Deletion took 4 bases off V and 8 bases off J, with a span of 11 bases between the germline ends. Spanning cysteine to phenylalanine, the CDR3 consists of 11 amino acids. Only CDR3 DNA remains: 33 bases, in frame from the first base.